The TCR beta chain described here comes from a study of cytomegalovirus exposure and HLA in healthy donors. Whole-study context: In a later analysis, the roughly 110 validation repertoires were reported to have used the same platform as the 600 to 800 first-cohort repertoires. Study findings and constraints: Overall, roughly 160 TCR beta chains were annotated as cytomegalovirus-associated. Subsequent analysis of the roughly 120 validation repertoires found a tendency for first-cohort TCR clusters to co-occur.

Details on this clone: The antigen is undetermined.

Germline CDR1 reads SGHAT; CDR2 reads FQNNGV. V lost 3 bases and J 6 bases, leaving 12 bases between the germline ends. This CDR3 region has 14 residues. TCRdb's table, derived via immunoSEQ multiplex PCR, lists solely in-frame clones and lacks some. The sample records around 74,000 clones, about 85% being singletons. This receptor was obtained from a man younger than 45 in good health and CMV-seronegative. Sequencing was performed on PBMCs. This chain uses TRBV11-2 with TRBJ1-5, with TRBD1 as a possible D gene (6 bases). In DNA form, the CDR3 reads TGTGCCAGCAGCTTCGGGGGGGCGAGTCAGCCCCAGCATTTT. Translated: CASSFGGASQPQHF. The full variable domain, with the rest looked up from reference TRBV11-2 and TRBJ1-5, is EAGVAQSPRYKIIEKRQSVAFWCNPISGHATLYWYQQILGQGPKLLIQFQNNGVVDDSQLPKDRFSAERLKGVDSTLKIQPAKLEDSAVYLCASSFGGASQPQHFGDGTRLSIL.